This TCR beta chain appears in the sequencing data of a study of monozygotic twins with inflammatory bowel disease. Findings and limits, study-wide: Evidence failed to back one strong IBD-linked signal or clonotype. Whereas healthy co-twins had higher TCRbeta diversity (inverse Simpson), IBD patients had lower diversity.

Every TCR library used approximately 4,000 ng of total RNA. Incorporation of UMIs carrying a 6-nucleotide sample barcode was performed by template switching. Each CDR3 protein gets one entry in TCRdb, which reprocessed the 5' RACE reads and gives no DNA. The sample spans under 150,000 distinct CDR3 sequences; the ten largest clones claim 2% to 2.5%. Turning to this clonotype: Antigen: not known.

Germline V gene lookup returns CDR1 DFQATT and CDR2 SNEGSKA (reference sequence). The CDR3 totals 11 residues. This clonotype originated in a human donor with ulcerative colitis or Crohn's disease, or a healthy co-twin of an affected twin (not recorded which). The sample was blood. J is TRBJ1-1 and V is TRBV20-1; the TCRdb D gene call, TRBD1, has no DNA to confirm it. Here the CDR3 reads CSAIPGSEAFF.